Each of the 22 T cell receptor beta chains below was sequenced from the same sample in a study of cytomegalovirus exposure and HLA in healthy donors. Both 60 Vbeta primers and 13 Jbeta primers went into the PCR. TCRdb keeps only in-frame clones here, not all; method: immunoSEQ multiplex PCR. There are about 140,000 clones in the sample; almost 80% occur only once, and roughly 1% lies in the top ten. The specimen was PBMCs. Source of these receptors: a man between 18 and 29 years old in good health and CMV-seronegative.

This clone was recorded once. The CDR3 DNA sequence: TGTGCCAGCAGCCTACCATACTCGAGGGGGAATGAGCAGTTCTTC. This encodes CASSLPYSRGNEQFF. The chain is built from TRBV27 and TRBJ2-1, with a possible D match to TRBD1 (6 bases). Germline values: CDR1 MNHEY, CDR2 SMNVEV (reference sequence). The CDR3 has 15 residues. The V end was cut by 6 bases, the J end by 7 bases, with 19 bases between.

This clone was picked up a small number of times. This chain links TRBV10-3 with TRBJ1-5, with D perhaps TRBD1 (5 bases). The V gene lost 2 bases and the J gene lost 11 bases, with 10 bases spanning the gap. The CDR3 runs to 12 residues. Germline CDR1 reads ENHRY; CDR2 reads SYGVKD. This CDR3 is CAISERGWAQHF. CDR3 DNA: TGTGCCATCAGTGAGAGGGGTTGGGCCCAGCATTTT.

The V gene is TRBV13, the J gene TRBJ1-6; the match to TRBD1 covers 8 bases. The V and J ends lost 4 bases and 8 bases, in that order; junction bases with no gene match: 4. This CDR3 region has 14 residues. Germline V gives CDR1 PRHDT, CDR2 FYEKMQ (reference sequence). The chain's CDR3 is CASSSGQGDSPLHF. The DNA for the CDR3 is TGTGCCAGCAGCTCAGGACAGGGCGATTCACCCCTCCACTTT.

This sequence joins TRBV5-4 and TRBJ2-3; D remains ambiguous. The germline V and J ends were trimmed by 0 bases and 0 bases, with 14 bases remaining between them. This CDR3 is 17 amino acids long. CDR1 SGHNT and CDR2 YYREEE come from the germline V gene (reference sequence). The CDR3 bases are TGTGCCAGCAGCTTGGCCGTCGTCAGGCCTAGCACAGATACGCAGTATTTT. It encodes CASSLAVVRPSTDTQYF.

This clone was picked up a small number of times. This chain connects TRBV2 to TRBJ1-6, with no clear D. Per the germline V gene, CDR1 is SNHLY and CDR2 is FYNNEI. V was pared by 3 bases and J by 10 bases, with 13 bases between. This CDR3 contains 14 residues. The CDR3 coding sequence is TGTGCCAGCAGTGAGTTACAGATAACATCACCCCTCCACTTT. Protein: CASSELQITSPLHF.

The V and J genes are TRBV28 and TRBJ2-5, with TRBD2 matching 8 bases. Germline V gene lookup returns CDR1 MDHEN and CDR2 SYDVKM. V trimming: 7 bases; J trimming: 5 bases; junction bases outside the gene matches: 9. This CDR3 spans 14 amino acids. The CDR3 sequence: CASTIHREGETQYF. The CDR3 region has the DNA TGTGCCAGCACCATCCACCGGGAGGGGGAGACCCAGTACTTC.

In this sample, this clone turned up once. DNA for the CDR3: TGTGCCAGCAGCAAGACTAGTGCCACAGATACGCAGTATTTT. As protein: CASSKTSATDTQYF. The chain combines TRBV11-2 with TRBJ2-3; D possibly corresponds to TRBD2 (6 bases). Germline CDR1 SGHAT, CDR2 FQNNGV. The CDR3 is 14 amino acids. With 5 bases removed from V and 2 bases from J, the gap between germline ends came to 11 bases.

This chain connects TRBV5-1 to TRBJ1-2; D remains ambiguous. Germline V gives CDR1 SGHRS, CDR2 YFSETQ. This CDR3 spans 14 amino acids. Between the trimmed V and J ends, which lost 0 bases and 4 bases, there was a span of 10 bases. CDR3 sequence reads: CASSLGEGLYGYTF. DNA for the CDR3: TGCGCCAGCAGCTTGGGGGAGGGCCTCTATGGCTACACCTTC.

The CDR3 here is CASSLVPDTEAFF. The DNA for the CDR3 is TGTGCCAGCAGCTTGGTCCCCGACACTGAAGCTTTCTTT. This chain joins TRBV5-5 and TRBJ1-1; no reliable D call. The CDR3 has 13 amino acids. V was cut by 0 bases and J by 3 bases, with 6 bases left in between. The germline V gene has CDR1 SGHKS and CDR2 YYEKEE (reference sequence).

CDR3 region: CAWSVGGAYNEQFF. The CDR3, as DNA: TGTGCCTGGAGTGTAGGCGGGGCCTACAATGAGCAGTTCTTC. The chain couples TRBV30 to TRBJ2-1, with D possibly matching TRBD2 (6 bases). The CDR3 contains 14 residues. The germline V gene encodes CDR1 GTSNPN and CDR2 SVGIG (reference sequence). Trimming cost V 0 bases and J 2 bases, with 8 bases left between them.

The chain combines TRBV7-3 with TRBJ2-1; 8 nucleotides align to TRBD1. Per germline, CDR1 SGHTA and CDR2 FQGTGA. The CDR3 is 13 residues long. Trimming cost V 5 bases and J 12 bases; bases outside gene matches: 9. For the CDR3, the DNA is TGTGCCAGCAGCGTGGACAGGGACTCATCGCAGTTCTTC. Its translation: CASSVDRDSSQFF.

The chain employs TRBV5-1 and TRBJ1-6, with D perhaps matching TRBD1 (6 bases). CDR1 is SGHRS and CDR2 is YFSETQ in the germline V gene. Trimming shortened V by 0 bases and J by 6 bases, and 10 bases separated the two germline ends. The CDR3 loop spans 15 amino acids. CDR3 DNA: TGCGCCAGCAGCTTGGATCGGGGGGCTAATTCACCCCTCCACTTT. This codes for CASSLDRGANSPLHF.

V usage is TRBV30 and J usage is TRBJ2-7; D unclear. This CDR3 region has 12 residues. Trimming left V 0 bases short and J 6 bases short, with 9 bases between. Germline V gene lookup returns CDR1 GTSNPN and CDR2 SVGIG (reference sequence). CDR3 region: CAWSVTKVEQYF. As DNA, the CDR3 is TGTGCCTGGAGTGTAACAAAAGTCGAGCAGTACTTC.

V usage is TRBV5-1 and J usage is TRBJ1-2; 12 bases agree with TRBD1. Germline loops: CDR1 SGHRS, CDR2 YFSETQ. The trim removed 4 bases at V and 0 bases at J, leaving 7 bases unmatched. This CDR3 is built from 17 residues. CDR3 region: CASSVGQGAFTNYGYTF. CDR3 nucleotide sequence: TGCGCCAGCAGCGTGGGACAGGGGGCTTTTACTAACTATGGCTACACCTTC.

V usage is TRBV7-2 and J usage is TRBJ2-1; TRBD1 agrees at 7 bases. Germline CDR1 SGHTA, CDR2 FQGNSA. This CDR3 is built from 16 residues. The V and J ends lost 1 base and 2 bases, in that order; junction bases with no gene match: 5. CDR3 region: CASSLVAQGAYNEQFF. CDR3 nucleotide sequence: TGTGCCAGCAGCTTAGTGGCGCAGGGGGCCTACAATGAGCAGTTCTTC.

Turning to this clone: At one end the junction does not follow the germline gene, possibly because of a read error. The chain links TRBV7-7 to TRBJ2-3; D may be TRBD1 (6 bases). The CDR3 has 13 amino acids. Germline CDR1 reads SSHAT; CDR2 reads FNYEAQ (reference sequence). The CDR3 loop reads CASSQTGGDTQYF. The CDR3 DNA follows: TGTGCTAGCAGCCAGACAGGAGGAGATACGCAGTATTTT.

The V call is TRBV7-9, the J call TRBJ1-6; unclear D gene. The CDR3 extends over 13 amino acids. V was cut by 5 bases and J by 15 bases, with 17 bases left in between. Germline CDR1 and CDR2: SEHNR and FQNEAQ (reference sequence). The CDR3 loop reads CASSPWSDFGLHF. As DNA, the CDR3 is TGTGCCAGCAGCCCCTGGTCAGATTTTGGCCTCCACTTT.

This sequence joins TRBV23-1 and TRBJ1-6; possible D gene TRBD1, 6 bases. TRBV23-1 is an ORF, with its function uncertain. The CDR3 sequence is 11 residues long. V was pared by 11 bases and J by 7 bases, with 9 bases between. The CDR3 DNA reads as TGCGCCGGGGACATGAATTCACCCCTCCACTTT. It encodes CAGDMNSPLHF.

The chain recombines TRBV15 with TRBJ1-1, with a possible D match to TRBD1 (6 bases). Germline V CDR1 and CDR2: LNHNV, YYDKDF (reference sequence). The length of the CDR3 is 14 residues. The V end lost 1 base, the J end lost 7 bases, and 13 bases lay between the germline ends. CDR3 nucleotide sequence: TGTGCCACCAGCAGAGCCGGGGGGGCCAGTGAAGCTTTCTTT. Translated: CATSRAGGASEAFF.

The chain is built from TRBV18 and TRBJ2-6; TRBD1 might be the D (6 bases). From germline, CDR1 is KGHSH and CDR2 LQKENI. Trimming took 6 bases from V and 0 from J, leaving 9 bases between them. The CDR3 is 15 residues long. The CDR3 is CASSDRLSGANVLTF. CDR3 coding DNA: TGTGCCAGCTCCGACAGGCTCTCTGGGGCCAACGTCCTGACTTTC.

J is TRBJ2-5 and V is TRBV5-1, with TRBD1 identical over 11 bases. The germline gives CDR1 SGHRS, CDR2 YFSETQ. Trimming took 0 bases from V and 3 from J; bases not matched to a gene: 4. The CDR3 extends over 16 amino acids. CDR3 nucleotide sequence: TGCGCCAGCAGCTTGGGGACAGGGGGCTCGGAAGAGACCCAGTACTTC. Translation: CASSLGTGGSEETQYF. Variable domain in full (rest from reference TRBV5-1 and TRBJ2-5): KAGVTQTPRYLIKTRGQQVTLSCSPISGHRSVSWYQQTPGQGLQFLFEYFSETQRNKGNFPGRFSGRQFSNSRSEMNVSTLELGDSALYLCASSLGTGGSEETQYFGPGTRLLVL.

This clone was picked up one time. The J gene is TRBJ2-7, the V gene TRBV4-3; 7 bases agree with TRBD1. CDR1 is LGHNA, CDR2 YSLEER, per germline. CDR3 length equals 14 residues. The V and J ends lost 6 bases and 4 bases, in that order; junction bases with no gene match: 9. For the CDR3, the DNA is TGCGCCAGCAGTACAGGGGCCGGTTCGTACGAGCAGTACTTC. It translates to CASSTGAGSYEQYF.